This T cell receptor beta chain derives from a study of cytomegalovirus exposure and HLA in healthy donors. Study results and caveats: In an earlier analysis, about 87% or about 30%: the productive usage of most TCR beta V segments. In a later analysis, compared with equally common non-associated chains, HLA-associated beta chains were more expanded. A few CMV-associated chains were confirmed in vitro to be specific for CMV antigens.

CDR1 is SNHLY, CDR2 FYNNEI, per germline. Losses at the gene ends were 4 bases for V and 2 bases for J; bases not matched to a gene: 5. This CDR3 is 16 amino acids long. This PCR relied on a set of 60 Vbeta primers and 13 Jbeta primers. TCRdb keeps only in-frame clones here, not all; method: immunoSEQ multiplex PCR. This table holds 90,000 to 110,000 clones, roughly 71% found once. This clone was found a few times. Its cognate antigen is unknown. This receptor was obtained from a woman aged 70-85 years in good health and CMV-seropositive. Sequenced: PBMCs. J is TRBJ2-2 and V is TRBV2; TRBD2 agrees at 9 bases. CDR3 residues: CASSVISGGNTGELFF. The CDR3 nucleotides are TGTGCCAGCAGTGTTATTAGCGGGGGTAACACCGGGGAGCTGTTTTTT.